This TCR beta chain was captured in a study of beta chain features in type 1 diabetes. Notes on the study in general: A moderate, significant TCRB CDR3 shortening appeared in type 1 diabetes across four CD4+ subsets.

This clone was detected a few times. Antigen specificity is unknown. Investigators reverse transcribed all isolated RNA, so they sequenced expressed TCRB transcripts. Clones were read by immunoSEQ multiplex PCR, and TCRdb kept only the in-frame ones, dropping some. The data contain about 160,000 clones, 10% of them singletons. CDR3 length: 16 residues. Unmatched junction bases numbered 9, after V lost 5 bases and J lost 1 base. Per germline, CDR1 LNHNV and CDR2 YYDKDF (reference sequence). This chain uses TRBV15 with TRBJ1-1; 8 positions agree with TRBD1. This TCR was sampled from a young man with type 1 diabetes. The sequenced material came from central memory CD4+ T cells from blood. CDR3 bases: TGTGCCACCAGCCGAAGTGGGACAGGACAGAACACTGAAGCTTTCTTT. As protein: CATSRSGTGQNTEAFF.